The sequence of this T cell receptor beta chain was determined in a study of T cells expressing NK-cell markers. At the level of the study: Within the sequenced cohort of eight donors, seven exhibited HCMV seropositivity and one was seronegative.

The study's findings and limits: One observes that, in several donors, these clonotypes were also the leading ones within the CD3+CD56-NKG2C+ fraction. The HCMV specificity of the expanded NKG2C+ T cell clones stayed unresolved.

5'RACE template switching built TCR beta cDNA with unique molecular identifiers. After re-calling the 5' RACE reads, TCRdb lists one entry per CDR3 protein, DNA absent. The sample holds roughly 380,000 distinct CDR3 sequences. Turning to this clonotype: Its cognate antigen is unknown.

Per germline, CDR1 SEHNR and CDR2 FQNEAQ (reference sequence). This CDR3 comprises 16 residues. The specimen sequenced was blood T cells: a sorted CD56 or NKG2C T cell subset, CD4+ or CD8+ T cells, or bulk PBMC T cells (not recorded which). This clonotype originated in a man between 18 and 69 years old in good health. The chain links TRBV7-9 to TRBJ2-1; the D gene TCRdb calls, TRBD1, cannot be checked with no DNA. The CDR3 sequence is CASSPYRTGVMNEQFF.